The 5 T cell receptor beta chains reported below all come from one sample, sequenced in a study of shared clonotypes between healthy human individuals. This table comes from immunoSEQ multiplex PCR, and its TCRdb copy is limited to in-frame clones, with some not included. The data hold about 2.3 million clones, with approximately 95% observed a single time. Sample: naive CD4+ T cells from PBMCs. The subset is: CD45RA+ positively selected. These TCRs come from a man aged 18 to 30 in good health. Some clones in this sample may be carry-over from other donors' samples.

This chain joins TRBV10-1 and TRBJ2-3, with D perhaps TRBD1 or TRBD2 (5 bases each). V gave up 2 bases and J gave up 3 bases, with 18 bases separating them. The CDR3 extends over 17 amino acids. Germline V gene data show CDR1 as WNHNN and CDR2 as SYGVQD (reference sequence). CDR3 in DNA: TGCGCCAGCAGTGAGCGGGGCCACAGGATCCGGACAGATACGCAGTATTTT. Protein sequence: CASSERGHRIRTDTQYF.

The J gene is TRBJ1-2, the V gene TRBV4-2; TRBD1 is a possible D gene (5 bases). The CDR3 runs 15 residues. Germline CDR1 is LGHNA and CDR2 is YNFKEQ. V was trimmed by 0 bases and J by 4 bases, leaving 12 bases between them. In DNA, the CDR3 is TGTGCCAGCAGCCAAGACAGGGCGGTCCCCTATGGCTACACCTTC. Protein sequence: CASSQDRAVPYGYTF.

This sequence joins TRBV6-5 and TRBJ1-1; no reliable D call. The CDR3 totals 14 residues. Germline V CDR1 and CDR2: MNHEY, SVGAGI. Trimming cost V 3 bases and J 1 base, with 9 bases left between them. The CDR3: CASSYLGGNTEAFF. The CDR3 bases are TGTGCCAGCAGTTATTTAGGCGGGAACACTGAAGCTTTCTTT.

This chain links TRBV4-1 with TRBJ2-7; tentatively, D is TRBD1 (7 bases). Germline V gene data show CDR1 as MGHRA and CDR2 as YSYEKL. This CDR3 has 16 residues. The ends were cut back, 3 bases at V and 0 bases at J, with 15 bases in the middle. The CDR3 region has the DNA TGCGCCAGCAGCCAGGAACAGGGGAGGAGCTCCTACGAGCAGTACTTC. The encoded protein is CASSQEQGRSSYEQYF.

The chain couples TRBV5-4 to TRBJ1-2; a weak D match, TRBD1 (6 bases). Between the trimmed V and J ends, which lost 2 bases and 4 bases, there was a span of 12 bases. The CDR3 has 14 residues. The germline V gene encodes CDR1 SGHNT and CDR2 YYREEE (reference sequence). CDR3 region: CASSLQGRSYGYTF. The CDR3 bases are TGTGCCAGCAGCTTACAGGGAAGATCCTATGGCTACACCTTC.